These 16 T cell receptor beta chains were sequenced from one sample in a study of T-cell reconstitution after alpha-beta-depleted transplantation in children. Construction of the TCRbeta library involved unique molecular identifiers. MiXCR was run by TCRdb on the PCR reads, yielding one entry per CDR3 protein. The sample includes 120,000 to 150,000 distinct CDR3 sequences, about 9% of them seen just once. The sample here was PBMCs, mostly from graft donor cells, taken 180 days after TCRalphabeta/CD19-depleted stem cell transplant. Source of these receptors: a female patient aged 2-15 years who had a stem cell transplant for congenital amegakaryocytic thrombocytopenia, so the T cells may come from the graft donor.

This clonotype was counted only a few times. The chain links TRBV5-1 to TRBJ2-6; no reliable D call. Germline V gives CDR1 SGHRS, CDR2 YFSETQ. V was cut by 0 bases and J by 0 bases, with 10 bases left in between. The CDR3 consists of 17 residues. CDR3 sequence reads: CASSLAAMSSGANVLTF. CDR3 nucleotides: TGCGCCAGCAGCTTGGCCGCAATGAGCTCTGGGGCCAACGTCCTGACTTTC.

Remarks on this clonotype: The junction differs from germline at one of its ends, possibly a read error. The chain employs TRBV28 and TRBJ2-4; 7 bases align to TRBD1. CDR1 is MDHEN and CDR2 is SYDVKM in the germline V gene. This CDR3 region has 19 residues. The CDR3 coding sequence is TGTGCCAGCAGTGATCGACAGGGTGGGATGATGCGGTACAAAAACATGCAGTACTTC. This gives the protein CASSDRQGGMMRYKNMQYF.

CDR3 amino acids: CASSASTGSGPTDTQYF. In nucleotides, the CDR3 is TGTGCCAGCAGCGCATCGACAGGGTCGGGACCCACAGATACGCAGTATTTT. The chain has TRBV7-2 and TRBJ2-3; 7 bases fit TRBD1. V lost 5 bases to trimming and J lost 2 bases; unmatched junction nucleotides: 13. The V gene's germline CDR1 is SGHTA and CDR2 FQGNSA. The CDR3 spans 17 residues.

V is TRBV18 and J is TRBJ1-6; perhaps TRBD1 as D (6 bases). CDR1 is KGHSH, CDR2 LQKENI, per germline. Between the trimmed V and J ends, which lost 5 bases and 9 bases, there was a span of 17 bases. The CDR3 contains 15 residues. In nucleotides, the CDR3 is TGTGCCAGCTCAACATCTACAGGGCCCAGTTCACCCCTCCACTTT. Translation gives CASSTSTGPSSPLHF.

DNA of the CDR3: TGTGCCAGCAGTTACTATAATTCACCCCTCCACTTT. It specifies CASSYYNSPLHF. The chain recombines TRBV6-5 with TRBJ1-6; D gene unclear. Trimming shortened V by 1 base and J by 5 bases, and 0 bases separated the two germline ends. The CDR3 is 12 residues long. Germline values: CDR1 MNHEY, CDR2 SVGAGI.

This chain joins TRBV12-3 or TRBV12-4 and TRBJ1-5; D remains unclear. This CDR3 contains 12 residues. V shed 3 bases and J shed 3 bases, with 3 bases lying between them. This chain's CDR3 is CASSFYNQPQHF. The CDR3 region has the DNA TGTGCCAGCAGTTTCTACAATCAGCCCCAGCATTTT.

This clonotype was counted ten times or more. This rearrangement joins TRBV4-3 to TRBJ2-1; 8 bases align to TRBD2. After removal of 1 base from V and 4 bases from J, the junction contained 3 bases not matched to a gene. This CDR3 has 15 residues. Germline CDR1 reads LGHNA; CDR2 reads YSLEER. The CDR3 here is CASSQAPSGYNEQFF. The DNA of the CDR3 is TGCGCCAGCAGCCAAGCACCTAGCGGGTACAATGAGCAGTTCTTC.

This clonotype was counted many times. CDR3 protein: CASSQVVPYEQYF. Here the CDR3 DNA reads TGTGCCAGCAGCCAAGTTGTCCCCTACGAGCAGTACTTC. J is TRBJ2-7 and V is TRBV3-1; D is unresolved. Germline V gene lookup returns CDR1 LGHDT and CDR2 YNNKEL (reference sequence). The CDR3 contains 13 residues. V was clipped by 1 base and J by 2 bases, with 6 bases between them.

The genes are TRBV30 and TRBJ2-1, with D perhaps TRBD2 (5 bases). The CDR3 sequence is 14 residues long. CDR1 is GTSNPN, CDR2 SVGIG, per germline (reference sequence). The V end was cut by 3 bases, the J end by 7 bases, with 16 bases between. CDR3 amino acids: CAWSTTRIINEQFF. CDR3 sequence (DNA): TGTGCCTGGAGCACTACTAGGATTATTAATGAGCAGTTCTTC.

This clonotype was found a few times. V and J are TRBV20-1 and TRBJ1-5, with D possibly being TRBD1 (5 bases). In germline, CDR1 is DFQATT, CDR2 SNEGSKA (reference sequence). This CDR3 spans 14 amino acids. Trimming shortened V by 0 bases and J by 4 bases, and 10 bases separated the two germline ends. The CDR3 nucleotides are TGCAGTGCTAGAGATCAGGGCGGGAATCAGCCCCAGCATTTT. Translation: CSARDQGGNQPQHF.

The sample holds many counts of this clonotype. The genes are TRBV6-2 or TRBV6-3 and TRBJ2-5; D is possibly TRBD1 (5 bases). CDR3 size: 13 residues. The V end was cut by 2 bases, the J end by 2 bases, with 6 bases between. Germline CDR1 and CDR2: MNHEY and SVGEGT. The CDR3 DNA sequence: TGTGCCAGCAGTTACGACAGTCAAGAGACCCAGTACTTC. Its translation: CASSYDSQETQYF.

The chain uses TRBV7-2 and TRBJ2-1, with 13 bases matching TRBD2. The J segment lost 7 bases and the V segment lost 4 bases, leaving 4 bases of the junction unmatched. CDR3 length: 15 amino acids. Germline V gives CDR1 SGHTA, CDR2 FQGNSA. The CDR3: CASSSRGLAGNEQFF. CDR3 DNA sequence: TGTGCCAGCAGCTCTCGGGGACTAGCGGGAAATGAGCAGTTCTTC.

This clonotype was observed a single time. Relative to the germline gene, one junction end is altered; a read error may explain this. This chain links TRBV20-1 with TRBJ1-1; TRBD1 agrees at 9 bases. CDR1 and CDR2 (germline): DFQATT, SNEGSKA (reference sequence). The CDR3 runs to 17 residues. The CDR3 coding sequence is TGCAGTGTTAGAGACCCGGGGCCACAGGGGGCTGTCCCTGAAGCTTTCTTT. Protein sequence: CSVRDPGPQGAVPEAFF.

This clonotype has ten or more counts. The CDR3 reads CASSLNVRTEQYF. DNA for the CDR3: TGTGCCAGCAGCTTAAATGTTAGAACCGAGCAGTACTTC. The J gene is TRBJ2-7, the V gene TRBV7-3; no reliable D call. The germline V and J ends were trimmed by 1 base and 6 bases, with 10 bases remaining between them. The CDR3 has 13 residues. Germline V gives CDR1 SGHTA, CDR2 FQGTGA.

This clonotype appeared many times. The DNA of the CDR3 is TGTGCCAGCAGTTACTCGAGTGCCTACGAGCAGTACTTC. It yields the protein CASSYSSAYEQYF. The chain uses TRBV6-6 and TRBJ2-7; D is ambiguous. V gave up 0 bases and J gave up 2 bases, with 5 bases separating them. Germline-derived CDR1 and CDR2 are MNHNY and SVGAGI (reference sequence). The CDR3 loop spans 13 amino acids.

This clonotype was counted many times. The chain joins TRBV4-2 to TRBJ2-1; 9 nucleotides line up with TRBD1. The length of the CDR3 is 15 residues. Germline CDR1 LGHNA, CDR2 YNFKEQ. Trimming cost V 1 base and J 6 bases; bases outside gene matches: 4. The DNA for the CDR3 is TGTGCCAGCAGCCAAGGGGACAGGGTAACCAATGAGCAGTTCTTC. Translation gives CASSQGDRVTNEQFF.